These 14 T cell receptor beta chains were sequenced from one sample in a study of blood T cell repertoires in COVID-19. Generated by immunoSEQ multiplex PCR, the TCRdb table keeps only in-frame clones and is missing some. The sample lists about 250,000 clones; 80% to 90% were seen once. The source material was PBMCs or T cells enriched from blood (not recorded which). Receptors originate from a woman in her thirties or forties who had been exposed to COVID-19.

This chain connects TRBV4-1 to TRBJ1-2; the D is unclear. Trimming removed 0 bases at V and 4 bases at J, with 15 bases between. Germline lookup yields CDR1 MGHRA and CDR2 YSYEKL. There are 16 residues in the CDR3. DNA for the CDR3: TGCGCCAGCAGCCAAGAGGAGGCCAGCTTTTCCTATGGCTACACCTTC. Amino acids: CASSQEEASFSYGYTF.

Comment on this clone: This sample includes further DNA sequences coding for the same CDR3. The chain uses TRBV30 and TRBJ1-1; perhaps TRBD1 as D (5 bases). V dropped 4 bases and J dropped 2 bases, with 11 bases sitting between them. This CDR3 comprises 13 residues. CDR1 is GTSNPN and CDR2 is SVGIG in the germline V gene (reference sequence). In DNA form, the CDR3 reads TGTGCCTGGACCCGGGGGGGAAACACTGAAGCTTTCTTT. Protein sequence: CAWTRGGNTEAFF.

The chain is built from TRBV6-5 and TRBJ2-7, with D uncertain. The CDR3 covers 11 residues. Germline loops: CDR1 MNHEY, CDR2 SVGAGI. Trimming stripped 6 bases from V and 1 base from J, with 4 bases between. CDR3 DNA: TGTGCCAGCAGCCGGTCCTACGAGCAGTACTTC. Its translation is CASSRSYEQYF.

The gene calls are TRBV2 and TRBJ1-1, with 8 bases that match TRBD1. The CDR3 loop spans 13 amino acids. Germline V CDR1 and CDR2: SNHLY, FYNNEI. The V and J ends lost 6 bases and 3 bases, in that order; junction bases with no gene match: 3. CDR3: CASRDRAYTEAFF. CDR3 sequence (DNA): TGTGCCAGCAGGGACAGGGCTTACACTGAAGCTTTCTTT.

The chain has TRBV18 and TRBJ2-1; 9 bases line up with TRBD2. Germline lookup yields CDR1 KGHSH and CDR2 LQKENI. V was clipped by 4 bases and J by 6 bases; unmatched bases: 16. The CDR3 totals 18 residues. The CDR3 DNA is TGTGCCAGCTCACTCTACGATGCGGGAGGGCCACTTATCAATGAGCAGTTCTTC. Its translation is CASSLYDAGGPLINEQFF.

The chain links TRBV5-6 to TRBJ2-3, with 7 bases fitting TRBD1. The junction had 4 bases not matched to a gene; V was cut back by 5 bases and J by 4 bases. Germline loops: CDR1 SGHDT, CDR2 YYEEEE. The CDR3 extends over 13 amino acids. The CDR3 region has the DNA TGTGCCAGCAGTGTCCAGGGGGCAGATACGCAGTATTTT. Protein product: CASSVQGADTQYF.

Written as DNA, the CDR3 is TGTGCCAGCAGCCTTTCACCGGGAGAGAATGAGCAGTTCTTC. Encoded protein: CASSLSPGENEQFF. V and J are TRBV4-2 and TRBJ2-1; D perhaps matches TRBD2 (6 bases). The germline gives CDR1 LGHNA, CDR2 YNFKEQ. V dropped 4 bases and J dropped 7 bases, with 14 bases sitting between them. The CDR3 extends over 14 amino acids.

The rearrangement uses TRBV6-5 and TRBJ2-7, with D tentatively TRBD2 (6 bases). The CDR3 sequence is 14 residues long. With 5 bases removed from V and 2 bases from J, the gap between germline ends came to 13 bases. Germline lookup yields CDR1 MNHEY and CDR2 SVGAGI. CDR3 sequence (DNA): TGTGCCAGCAGTACCCGGGACTGGCCCTACGAGCAGTACGTC. Translation gives CASSTRDWPYEQYV.

This chain connects TRBV2 to TRBJ1-5; 7 bases agree with TRBD1. Per germline, CDR1 SNHLY and CDR2 FYNNEI. The V segment lost 8 bases and the J segment 7 bases; nucleotides outside the gene matches: 8. The CDR3 covers 13 residues. CDR3: CASGMAGGQPQHF. The CDR3 DNA sequence: TGTGCCAGCGGGATGGCAGGGGGGCAGCCCCAGCATTTT.

Remarks on this clone: One end of the junction does not line up with germline, which may come from a read error. The gene calls are TRBV5-1 and TRBJ2-1; D might be TRBD1 (6 bases). Germline CDR1 reads SGHRS; CDR2 reads YFSETQ. There are 16 residues in the CDR3. In DNA form, the CDR3 reads TGTGCCAGCAGCTTTGGAGACAGGAGCTCCTACAATGAGCAGTTCTTC. Translation gives CASSFGDRSSYNEQFF.

The V and J genes are TRBV28 and TRBJ2-1; TRBD1 matches 11 bases. V lost 3 bases, J lost 4 bases, and 8 bases stayed unmatched. The CDR3 spans 17 residues. Germline V gene lookup returns CDR1 MDHEN and CDR2 SYDVKM. The CDR3 sequence: CASSFRMDRGLYNEQFF. The CDR3 DNA sequence: TGTGCCAGCAGTTTCAGGATGGACAGGGGGCTTTACAATGAGCAGTTCTTC.

The chain is built from TRBV5-1 and TRBJ2-5; perhaps TRBD1 as D (7 bases). CDR1 and CDR2 (germline): SGHRS, YFSETQ. The V end lost 4 bases, the J end lost 2 bases, and 12 bases lay between the germline ends. The CDR3 consists of 14 residues. The CDR3 is CASSAGQQQETQYF. The CDR3 DNA sequence: TGCGCCAGCAGCGCGGGACAGCAACAAGAGACCCAGTACTTC.

V and J are TRBV15 and TRBJ1-6; maybe TRBD1 (5 bases). Looked up from germline, CDR1 is LNHNV and CDR2 is YYDKDF (reference sequence). V was shortened by 7 bases and J by 9 bases, with 16 bases between the two germline ends. The CDR3 runs to 14 residues. The CDR3 loop reads CATNGQGGISPLHF. In DNA form, the CDR3 reads TGTGCCACCAACGGGCAGGGTGGTATTTCACCCCTCCACTTT.

V and J are TRBV10-3 and TRBJ2-7; D unclear. The CDR3 runs 12 residues. Germline values: CDR1 ENHRY, CDR2 SYGVKD. Trimming removed 5 bases from V and 3 bases from J, with 8 bases in between. The CDR3 DNA follows: TGTGCCATCAGTCCTACCCGCTACGAGCAGTACTTC. Protein: CAISPTRYEQYF.